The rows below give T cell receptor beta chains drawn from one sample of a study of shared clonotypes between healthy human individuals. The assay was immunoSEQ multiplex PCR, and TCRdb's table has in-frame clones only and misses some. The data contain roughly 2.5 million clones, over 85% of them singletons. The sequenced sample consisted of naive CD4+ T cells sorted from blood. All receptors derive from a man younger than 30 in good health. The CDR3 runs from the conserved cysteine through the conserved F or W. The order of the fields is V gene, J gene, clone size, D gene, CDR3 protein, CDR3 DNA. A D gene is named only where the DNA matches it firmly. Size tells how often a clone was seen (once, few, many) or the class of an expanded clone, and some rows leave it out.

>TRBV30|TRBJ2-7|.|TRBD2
CAWTEAGGRYEQYF
TGTGCCTGGACTGAGGCGGGGGGGCGGTACGAGCAGTACTTC
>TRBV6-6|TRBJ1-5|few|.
CASARVTEPQHF
TGTGCCAGCGCACGGGTTACTGAGCCCCAGCATTTT
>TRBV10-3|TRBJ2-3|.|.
CAISESRGTDTQYF
TGTGCCATCAGTGAGTCGAGGGGCACAGATACGCAGTATTTT
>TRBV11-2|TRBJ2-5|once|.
CASSLRGRRTQYF
TGTGCCAGCAGCTTACGGGGCCGAAGGACCCAGTACTTC
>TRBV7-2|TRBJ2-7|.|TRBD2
CASSSGLAGGVKTYEQYF
TGTGCCAGCAGCTCGGGACTAGCGGGAGGTGTTAAGACGTACGAGCAGTACTTC
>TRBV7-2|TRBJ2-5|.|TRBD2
CASSFLRLAQETQYF
TGTGCCAGCAGCTTCCTCAGACTAGCACAAGAGACCCAGTACTTC
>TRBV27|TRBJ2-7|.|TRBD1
CASTQTGASYEQYF
TGTGCCAGCACCCAAACAGGGGCCTCCTACGAGCAGTACTTC
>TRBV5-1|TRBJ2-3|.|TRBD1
CASTSGGSTDTQYF
TGCGCCAGCACCTCAGGGGGTAGTACAGATACGCAGTATTTT
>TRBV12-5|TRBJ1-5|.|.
CASGLGGGQPQHF
TGTGCTAGTGGTTTGGGGGGAGGACAGCCCCAGCATTTT
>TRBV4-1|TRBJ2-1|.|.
CASSQYRVINDEQFF
TGCGCCAGCAGTCAATACAGGGTGATCAACGATGAGCAGTTCTTC
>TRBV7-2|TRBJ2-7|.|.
CASSLQRNYEQYF
TGTGCCAGCAGCTTACAACGTAACTACGAGCAGTACTTC
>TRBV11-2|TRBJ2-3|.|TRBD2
CASSWRGARTDTQYF
TGTGCCAGCAGCTGGCGGGGGGCTCGCACAGATACGCAGTATTTT
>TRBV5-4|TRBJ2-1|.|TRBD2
CASTRGGLAGTSSYNEQFF
TGTGCCAGCACCCGGGGGGGACTAGCGGGAACTAGCTCCTACAATGAGCAGTTCTTC
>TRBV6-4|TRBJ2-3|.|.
CASSDSPLPTDTQYF
TGTGCCAGCAGTGACTCTCCGCTCCCCACGGATACGCAGTATTTT
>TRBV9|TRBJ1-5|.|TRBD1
CASTHKTGASNQPQHF
TGTGCCAGCACCCATAAGACAGGGGCCAGCAATCAGCCCCAGCATTTT
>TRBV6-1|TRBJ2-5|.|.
CASSEVVWPDQETQYF
TGTGCCAGCAGTGAAGTGGTTTGGCCCGACCAAGAGACCCAGTACTTC
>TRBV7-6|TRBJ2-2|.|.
CASSLAIPGPGTGELFF
TGTGCCAGCAGCTTAGCAATACCAGGGCCTGGAACCGGGGAGCTGTTTTTT
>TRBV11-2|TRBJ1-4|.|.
CASSLGGEKLFF
TGTGCCAGCAGCTTAGGCGGGGAAAAACTGTTTTTT
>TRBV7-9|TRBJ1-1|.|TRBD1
CASSGTGPNTEAFF
TGTGCCAGCAGCGGGACAGGCCCGAACACTGAAGCTTTCTTT
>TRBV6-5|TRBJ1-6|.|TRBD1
CASSYGTGSGSPLHF
TGTGCCAGCAGTTACGGGACAGGGTCCGGGTCACCCCTCCACTTT
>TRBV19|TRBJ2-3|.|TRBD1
CASNPYGTGAADTQYF
TGTGCCAGTAATCCCTACGGGACAGGGGCAGCAGATACGCAGTATTTT
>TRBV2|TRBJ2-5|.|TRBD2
CASSETLAGTGETQYF
TGTGCCAGCAGTGAAACGCTAGCGGGCACGGGGGAGACCCAGTACTTC
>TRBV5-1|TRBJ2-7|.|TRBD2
CASSLAGLAVTYEQYF
TGCGCCAGCAGCTTGGCGGGACTAGCGGTTACCTACGAGCAGTACTTC
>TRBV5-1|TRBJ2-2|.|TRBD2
CASSDSVAGVNTGELFF
TGCGCCAGCAGCGATAGTGTAGCGGGAGTAAACACCGGGGAGCTGTTTTTT
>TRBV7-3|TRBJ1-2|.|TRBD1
CASSLTGTGGSNYGYTF
TGTGCCAGCAGCTTAACGGGGACAGGGGGCTCCAACTATGGCTACACCTTC
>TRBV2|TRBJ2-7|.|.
CASSELASSSYEQYF
TGTGCCAGCAGTGAACTAGCGTCTTCCAGTTACGAGCAGTACTTC
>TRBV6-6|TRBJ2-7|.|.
CASSGGVTYEQYF
TGTGCCAGCAGCGGGGGAGTAACCTACGAGCAGTACTTC
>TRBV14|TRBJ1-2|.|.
CASSPRLTSGYGYTF
TGTGCCAGCAGCCCTCGGCTGACATCCGGCTATGGCTACACCTTC
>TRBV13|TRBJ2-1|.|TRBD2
CASSLGPGTSGTYEQFF
TGTGCCAGCAGCTTAGGTCCCGGGACTAGCGGGACATATGAGCAGTTCTTC
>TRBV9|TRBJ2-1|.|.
CASSPQVGTFNEQFF
TGTGCCAGCAGCCCCCAAGTGGGGACCTTCAATGAGCAGTTCTTC
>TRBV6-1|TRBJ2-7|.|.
CATHWQPSYEQYF
TGTGCCACCCATTGGCAACCCTCCTACGAGCAGTACTTC
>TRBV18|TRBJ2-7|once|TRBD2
CASSPLLAGGPGNEQYF
TGTGCCAGCTCACCCCTACTAGCGGGAGGGCCGGGGAACGAGCAGTACTTC
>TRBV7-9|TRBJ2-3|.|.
CASSLLGDTQYF
TGTGCCAGCAGCTTATTAGGGGATACGCAGTATTTT
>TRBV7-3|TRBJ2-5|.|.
CASSFGRRETQYF
TGTGCCAGCAGCTTCGGGCGGAGGGAGACCCAGTACTTC
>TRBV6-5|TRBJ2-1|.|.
CASSYLGEQFF
TGTGCCAGCAGTTACCTGGGTGAGCAGTTCTTC
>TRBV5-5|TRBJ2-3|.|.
CASSWGTETDTQYF
TGTGCCAGCAGCTGGGGGACCGAGACAGATACGCAGTATTTT
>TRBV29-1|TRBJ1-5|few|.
CSVGSIGQPQHF
TGCAGCGTTGGATCCATCGGCCAGCCCCAGCATTTT
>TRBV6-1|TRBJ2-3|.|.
CASSATGHTDTQYF
TGTGCCAGCAGTGCGACAGGCCACACAGATACGCAGTATTTT
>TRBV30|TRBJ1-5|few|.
CAWSPDSNQPQHF
TGTGCCTGGAGTCCCGATAGCAATCAGCCCCAGCATTTT
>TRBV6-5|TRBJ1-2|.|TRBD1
CASRPQGARGYTF
TGTGCCAGCAGACCCCAGGGGGCGCGGGGCTACACCTTC
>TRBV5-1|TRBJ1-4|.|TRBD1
CASSSRTGGLSNEKLFF
TGCGCCAGCAGCTCGCGGACAGGGGGACTATCTAATGAAAAACTGTTTTTT
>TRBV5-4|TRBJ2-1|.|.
CASSVASIRTLNEQFF
TGTGCCAGCAGCGTTGCTAGCATTCGGACACTCAATGAGCAGTTCTTC
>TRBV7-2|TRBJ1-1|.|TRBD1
CASSLARDRVTEAFF
TGTGCCAGCAGCTTAGCCCGGGACAGGGTCACTGAAGCTTTCTTT
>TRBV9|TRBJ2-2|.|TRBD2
CASSAPSGPTGELFF
TGTGCCAGCAGCGCCCCTAGCGGTCCTACCGGGGAGCTGTTTTTT
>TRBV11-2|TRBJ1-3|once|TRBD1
CASSVISGTVGNTIYF
TGTGCCAGCAGCGTAATTAGCGGGACAGTTGGAAACACCATATATTTT
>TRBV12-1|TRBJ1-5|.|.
CASSAPELVCNQPQHF
TGTGCCAGCAGCGCGCCTGAGTTAGTATGCAATCAGCCCCAGCATTTT
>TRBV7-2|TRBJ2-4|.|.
CASSPRPVLDIQYF
TGTGCCAGCAGCCCCCGGCCAGTTCTGGACATTCAGTACTTC
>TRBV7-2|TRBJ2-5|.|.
CASSRGFQETQYF
TGTGCCAGCTCCCGCGGATTCCAAGAGACCCAGTACTTC
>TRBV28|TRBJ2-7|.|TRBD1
CASSLPGQGSSYEQYF
TGTGCCAGCAGTTTACCCGGACAGGGGTCTTCCTACGAGCAGTACTTC
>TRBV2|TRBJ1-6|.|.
CASRTGGNSPLHF
TGTGCCAGCAGGACAGGAGGAAATTCACCCCTCCACTTT
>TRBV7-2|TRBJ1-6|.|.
CASSRGGNSYNSPLHF
TGTGCCAGCAGCCGAGGGGGGAACTCCTATAATTCACCCCTCCACTTT
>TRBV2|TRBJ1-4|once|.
CASRRFEKLFF
TGTGCCAGCAGGCGATTTGAAAAACTGTTTTTT
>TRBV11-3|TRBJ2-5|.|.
CASSPTGKKETQYF
TGTGCCAGCAGCCCCACAGGGAAGAAAGAGACCCAGTACTTC
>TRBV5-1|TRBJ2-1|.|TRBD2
CASSLLGLADNEQFF
TGCGCCAGCAGCTTGCTGGGACTAGCGGACAATGAGCAGTTCTTC
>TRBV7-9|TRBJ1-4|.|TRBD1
CASSYPGQVNEKLFF
TGTGCCAGCAGCTATCCGGGACAGGTCAATGAAAAACTGTTTTTT
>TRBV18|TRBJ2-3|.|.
CASSPYQGVESTDTQYF
TGTGCCAGCTCACCATATCAGGGAGTCGAAAGCACAGATACGCAGTATTTT
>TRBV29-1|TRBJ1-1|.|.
CSDIGLSTEAFF
TGCAGCGATATCGGATTGAGCACTGAAGCTTTCTTT
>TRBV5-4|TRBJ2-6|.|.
CASSLKAPGTGANVLTF
TGTGCCAGCAGCTTGAAGGCCCCGGGAACTGGGGCCAACGTCCTGACTTTC